A selection of T cell receptor beta chains follows, all from one sample in a study of PD-1 blockade in classical Hodgkin lymphoma. Profiled with immunoSEQ multiplex PCR; TCRdb holds only in-frame clones, not every one. The sample consists of some 8,900 clones, roughly 80% of them appearing once. The sample in question was peripheral blood mononuclear cells (PBMCs), obtained before the fourth cycle of nivolumab. Receptors originate from a human donor with classical Hodgkin lymphoma. The CDR3 runs from the conserved cysteine through the conserved F or W.

j_call v_call cdr3_aa
TRBJ1-1 TRBV18 CASSPSGAGTDTYTEAFF
TRBJ2-1 TRBV5-4 CASSPALTFYNEQFF
TRBJ1-1 TRBV15 CATSRAGFWNTEAFF
TRBJ1-5 TRBV29-1 CSARQGVDQPQHF
TRBJ1-1 TRBV11-2 CASSFDVWNTEAFF
TRBJ2-2 TRBV5-4 CASSLWVAGMIGELFF
TRBJ1-1 TRBV30 CAWSGLDRKAFF
TRBJ2-5 TRBV27 CASSPRYGGWETQYF
TRBJ1-5 TRBV28 CASRDWDSWGLGQPQHF
TRBJ1-1 TRBV25-1 CASSEYGSGDTEAFF
TRBJ2-2 TRBV18 CASSPQGQGTTGELFF
TRBJ1-2 TRBV7-9 CASSLVGTAYGYTF
TRBJ2-1 TRBV11-3 CASSLGQGVHNEQFF
TRBJ1-2 TRBV5-5 CASSLVRGDYGYTF
TRBJ2-7 TRBV5-6 CASTPLGGGGYEQYF
TRBJ2-7 TRBV5-5 CASSWADTAGYEQYF
TRBJ1-3 TRBV29-1 CSVGLSSGNTIYF
TRBJ2-1 TRBV30 CAWSVPAGNEQFF
TRBJ1-2 TRBV6-1 CASVEWGLYGYTF
TRBJ2-2 TRBV19 CASSLNSGSNTGELFF
TRBJ2-2 TRBV7-6 CASSDQAGTGGTGELFF
TRBJ1-6 TRBV7-9 CASSPRDTDRSPLHF
TRBJ2-1 TRBV6-6 CASTERGLTYNEQFF
TRBJ2-1 TRBV6-5 CASSYSITGGVEQFF
TRBJ2-6 TRBV19 CASSIGWHSGANVLTF
TRBJ1-6 TRBV28 CASSPGTLYNSPLHF
TRBJ2-1 TRBV7-3 CASSLGIGGNEQFF
TRBJ2-2 TRBV11-3 CASSFGLAGGPGAGELFF